These 15 T cell receptor beta chains were all obtained from the same sample, sequenced in a study of tumor-infiltrating lymphocytes in primary liver carcinoma. The researchers produced TCR beta cDNA from approximately 0.45 ug total RNA with a constant-region primer. Researchers made the TCR beta libraries by running three nested multiplex PCR rounds with slightly modified ARM-PCR. Investigators reported that the first two PCR rounds, at 10 to 11 cycles each, used TRBV1-TRBV30 forward primers with a C-beta reverse primer. From the multiplex PCR reads, TCRdb called clonotypes with MiXCR, one entry per CDR3 protein. The sample lists a few hundred thousand distinct CDR3 sequences; roughly three fifths were seen once. RNA isolated from unsorted whole blood supplied the blood RNA, with germline DNA also extracted. Sequencing input: peripheral blood. The origin of the receptors is a woman younger than 45 with primary liver carcinoma and hepatitis B virus infection.

This clonotype came up a few times. This rearrangement joins TRBV7-8 to TRBJ2-1; no clear D. The CDR3 runs to 12 residues. The V gene lost 6 bases and the J gene lost 5 bases, with 8 bases spanning the gap. Germline CDR1 reads SGHVS; CDR2 reads FQNEAQ. CDR3 coding DNA: TGTGCCAGCAGAGGTCCCCACAATGAGCAGTTCTTC. Translated: CASRGPHNEQFF. The complete variable domain, with remaining parts taken from reference TRBV7-8 and TRBJ2-1, reads GAGVSQSPRYKVAKRGQDVALRCDPISGHVSLFWYQQALGQGPEFLTYFQNEAQLDKSGLPSDRFFAERPEGSVSTLKIQRTQQEDSAVYLCASRGPHNEQFFGPGTRLTVL.

Note on this clonotype: Without the conserved terminal phenylalanine or tryptophan, this CDR3 likely stems from a read error. This rearrangement joins TRBV11-3 to TRBJ1-1, with D tentatively TRBD1 (6 bases). The V gene lost 10 bases and the J gene lost 4 bases, with 19 bases spanning the gap. Germline assignment: CDR1 SGHNT and CDR2 YENEEA. This CDR3 has 14 amino acids. CDR3 sequence reads: CATSFNREGTEAFV. The CDR3 DNA is TGTGCCACAAGCTTCAACAGGGAGGGCACTGAAGCTTTCGTT.

The chain recombines TRBV4-1 with TRBJ2-2, with D uncertain. The germline V and J ends were trimmed by 1 base and 5 bases, with 11 bases remaining between them. CDR1 is MGHRA, CDR2 YSYEKL, per germline. This CDR3 spans 15 amino acids. In DNA, the CDR3 is TGCGCCAGCAGCCAAGGCTTCCTCAAGACCGGGGAGCTGTTTTTT. Translation gives CASSQGFLKTGELFF.

The rearrangement links TRBV4-1 to TRBJ2-1, with TRBD2 matching over 12 bases. Unmatched junction bases numbered 17, after V lost 5 bases and J lost 12 bases. The CDR3 extends over 17 amino acids. Germline CDR1 and CDR2: MGHRA and YSYEKL. This chain's CDR3 is CASSNDPLAGGPSGQFF. The CDR3 nucleotides read TGCGCCAGCAGCAATGATCCGCTAGCGGGAGGGCCGTCGGGGCAGTTCTTC.

The CDR3 region is CSAARDASSEQFF. The CDR3 bases are TGCAGTGCCGCCCGGGATGCTTCGAGTGAGCAGTTCTTC. The chain carries TRBV29-1 and TRBJ2-1; TRBD2 might be the D (5 bases). The CDR3 is 13 amino acids. In germline, CDR1 is SQVTM, CDR2 ANQGSEA.

The gene calls are TRBV5-1 and TRBJ2-2; D not resolved. The V and J ends lost 4 bases and 3 bases respectively, with 10 bases between them. This CDR3 has 14 residues. Germline assignment: CDR1 SGHRS and CDR2 YFSETQ. The CDR3 protein is CASSPRSDTGELFF. In DNA form, the CDR3 reads TGCGCCAGCAGCCCACGGTCGGACACCGGGGAGCTGTTTTTT.

This clonotype was seen only a few times. J is TRBJ2-7 and V is TRBV12-3 or TRBV12-4; no clear D. This CDR3 spans 13 amino acids. V was clipped by 6 bases and J by 2 bases, with 11 bases between them. The CDR3 nucleotides read TGTGCCAGCAGCCTCAACCCGACCTACGAGCAGTACTTC. Protein: CASSLNPTYEQYF.

Remarks on this clonotype: Compared with germline, one end of the junction differs, possibly owing to a read error. The rearrangement uses TRBV29-1 and TRBJ2-1, with D possibly TRBD2 on 5 matching bases. Looked up from germline, CDR1 is SQVTM and CDR2 is ANQGSEA. The CDR3 sequence is 11 residues long. The CDR3 DNA follows: TGCAGCGTTAATGAGGGAAATGAGCAGCTCTTC. Protein product: CSVNEGNEQLF.

This clonotype showed up many times. This chain connects TRBV5-5 to TRBJ2-1, with TRBD2 matching 12 bases. CDR3 length: 16 residues. Germline lookup yields CDR1 SGHKS and CDR2 YYEKEE (reference sequence). V lost 3 bases to trimming and J lost 0 bases; unmatched junction nucleotides: 1. CDR3 nucleotides: TGTGCCAGCAGCTCGACTAGCGGGGGCTCCTACAATGAGCAGTTCTTC. It encodes CASSSTSGGSYNEQFF.

In this sample, this clonotype turned up many times. The rearrangement links TRBV29-1 to TRBJ2-7; D gene uncertain. This CDR3 is built from 10 residues. CDR1 and CDR2 from the germline V gene are SQVTM and ANQGSEA. Trimming left V 7 bases short and J 4 bases short, with 8 bases between. Written as DNA, the CDR3 is TGCAGCGGAGACTTATACGAGCAGTACTTC. Translated: CSGDLYEQYF.

The chain combines TRBV5-1 with TRBJ2-3; D not resolved. The ends were cut back, 3 bases at V and 4 bases at J, with 6 bases in the middle. The CDR3 sequence is 12 residues long. Germline V CDR1 and CDR2: SGHRS, YFSETQ. CDR3 coding DNA: TGCGCCAGCAGCTCTTTATCAGATACGCAGTATTTT. Amino acids: CASSSLSDTQYF.

The V call is TRBV28, the J call TRBJ2-4; D is undetermined. The CDR3 contains 11 residues. With 4 bases removed from V and 8 bases from J, the gap between germline ends came to 6 bases. The germline CDR1 and CDR2 sequences are MDHEN and SYDVKM. CDR3 DNA sequence: TGTGCCAGCAGTTCCCGCGACATTCAGTACTTC. The encoded protein is CASSSRDIQYF.

Comment on this clonotype: A much larger clone sits a single nucleotide away, making a read error possible. The chain employs TRBV7-8 and TRBJ1-1, with 10 bases identical to TRBD1. V trimming: 7 bases; J trimming: 3 bases; junction bases outside the gene matches: 17. The CDR3 is 18 amino acids. Germline loops: CDR1 SGHVS, CDR2 FQNEAQ. CDR3 in amino acids: CASTKYSGTGVIDTEAFF. In nucleotides, the CDR3 is TGTGCCAGCACTAAGTATTCCGGGACAGGGGTCATAGACACTGAAGCTTTCTTT.

This chain uses TRBV19 with TRBJ2-1; D uncertain. Trimming left V 3 bases short and J 8 bases short, with 11 bases between. The length of the CDR3 is 13 residues. Germline-derived CDR1 and CDR2 are LNHDA and SQIVND (reference sequence). CDR3 bases: TGTGCCAGTAGTATCTTCCCCAGGTATGAGCAGTTCTTC. Protein product: CASSIFPRYEQFF.

As concerns this clonotype: A much bigger clone sits one base away, suggesting this may be a read error. This sequence joins TRBV4-3 and TRBJ2-5; the match to TRBD2 covers 10 bases. The CDR3 is 15 amino acids. Germline-derived CDR1 and CDR2 are LGHNA and YSLEER. Trimming removed 5 bases from V and 5 bases from J; junction bases left unmatched: 8. DNA for the CDR3: TGCGCCAGCAGCTGGGGACTAGCGAGAACCGAGACCCAGTACTTC. It translates to CASSWGLARTETQYF.